This TCR beta chain was profiled in a study of tumor-infiltrating lymphocytes in localized non-small cell lung cancer. Regarding the study as a whole: Compared with uninvolved lung, tumors showed higher T cell infiltration by TCRbeta sequencing. Different pieces of the same tissue went to different assays, confounding technical variation with intratumor heterogeneity.

This clone was recorded once. As yet, its antigen is unknown. The CDR3 length is 17 residues. From germline, CDR1 is MNHEY and CDR2 SMNVEV (reference sequence). Trimming left V 5 bases short and J 3 bases short, with 19 bases between. Here immunoSEQ multiplex PCR was the method, and the copy in TCRdb shows in-frame clones only, minus some. This table holds about 16,000 clones, 70% to 85% found once. The rearrangement joins TRBV27 to TRBJ1-4; possible D gene TRBD1, 6 bases. Sequenced: lung tumor tissue. The receptor's source is a human donor with non-small cell lung cancer. The CDR3 spells CASSPQLGGVPNEKLFF. The DNA of the CDR3 is TGTGCCAGCAGTCCTCAACTAGGGGGGGTTCCTAATGAAAAACTGTTTTTT.